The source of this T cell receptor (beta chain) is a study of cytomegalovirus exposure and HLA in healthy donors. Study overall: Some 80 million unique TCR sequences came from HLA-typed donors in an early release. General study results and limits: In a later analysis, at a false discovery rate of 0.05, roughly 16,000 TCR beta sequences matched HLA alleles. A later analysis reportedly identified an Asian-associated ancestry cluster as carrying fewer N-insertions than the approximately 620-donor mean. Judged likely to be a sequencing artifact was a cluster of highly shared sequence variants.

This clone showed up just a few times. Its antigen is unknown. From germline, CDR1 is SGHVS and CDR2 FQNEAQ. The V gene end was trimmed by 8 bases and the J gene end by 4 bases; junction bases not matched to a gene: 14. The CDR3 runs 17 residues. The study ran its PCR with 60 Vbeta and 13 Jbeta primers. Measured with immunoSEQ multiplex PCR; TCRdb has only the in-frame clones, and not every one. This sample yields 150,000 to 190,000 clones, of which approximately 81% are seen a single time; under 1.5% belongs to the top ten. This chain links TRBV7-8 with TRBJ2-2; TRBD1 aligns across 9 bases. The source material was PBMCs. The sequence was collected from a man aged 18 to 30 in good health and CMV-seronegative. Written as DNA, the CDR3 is TGTGCCAGCCCCTCCAGCATGGGACAGGGAGGCACCGGGGAGCTGTTTTTT. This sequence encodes CASPSSMGQGGTGELFF.